This T cell receptor beta chain is from a study of PD-L1 blockade in urothelial cancer. Clones were sequenced by immunoSEQ multiplex PCR, and TCRdb holds only the in-frame ones, with some missing. The repertoire holds fewer than 45,000 clones, with roughly 87% as singletons. Germline CDR1 reads SGHDT; CDR2 reads YYEEEE. V lost 3 bases and J lost 3, with 3 bases in between. CDR3 length: 11 residues. The sequencing used PBMCs, collected around atezolizumab (anti-PD-L1) treatment. This chain links TRBV5-6 with TRBJ1-1; no definite D call. This clonotype originated in a man between 65 and 85 years old with urothelial cancer. CDR3 protein: CASSSYTEAFF. CDR3 DNA: TGTGCCAGCAGCTCTTACACTGAAGCTTTCTTT.